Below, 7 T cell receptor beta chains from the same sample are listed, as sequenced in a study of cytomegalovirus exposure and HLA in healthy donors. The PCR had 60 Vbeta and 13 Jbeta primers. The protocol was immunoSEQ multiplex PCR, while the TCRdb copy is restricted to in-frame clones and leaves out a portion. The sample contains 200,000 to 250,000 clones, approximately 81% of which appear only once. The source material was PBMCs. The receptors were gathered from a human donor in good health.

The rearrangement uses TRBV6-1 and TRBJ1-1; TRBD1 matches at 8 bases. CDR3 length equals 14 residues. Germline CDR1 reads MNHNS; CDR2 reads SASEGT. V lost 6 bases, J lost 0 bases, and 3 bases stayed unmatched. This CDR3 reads CASRRGQVNTEAFF. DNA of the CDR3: TGTGCCAGCAGGCGGGGACAGGTGAACACTGAAGCTTTCTTT.

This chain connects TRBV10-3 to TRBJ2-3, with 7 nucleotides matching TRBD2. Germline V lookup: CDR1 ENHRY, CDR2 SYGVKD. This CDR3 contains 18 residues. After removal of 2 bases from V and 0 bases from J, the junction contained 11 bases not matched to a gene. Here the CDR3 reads CAISEGLAAVFSTDTQYF. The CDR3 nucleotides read TGTGCCATCAGTGAGGGGCTAGCGGCGGTGTTTAGCACAGATACGCAGTATTTT.

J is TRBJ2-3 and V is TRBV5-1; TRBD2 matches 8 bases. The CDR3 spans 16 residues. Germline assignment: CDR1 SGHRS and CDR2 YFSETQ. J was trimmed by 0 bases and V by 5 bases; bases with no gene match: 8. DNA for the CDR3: TGCGCCAGCAGGTTTTCGGGAGGGGTTAGCACAGATACGCAGTATTTT. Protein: CASRFSGGVSTDTQYF. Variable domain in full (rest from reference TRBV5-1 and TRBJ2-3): KAGVTQTPRYLIKTRGQQVTLSCSPISGHRSVSWYQQTPGQGLQFLFEYFSETQRNKGNFPGRFSGRQFSNSRSEMNVSTLELGDSALYLCASRFSGGVSTDTQYFGPGTRLTVL.

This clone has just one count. This CDR3 is CASSFVYEQYF. DNA of the CDR3: TGTGCCAGCAGCTTCGTCTACGAGCAGTACTTC. The V call is TRBV7-2, the J call TRBJ2-7; D not certain. This CDR3 is built from 11 residues. The V gene's germline CDR1 is SGHTA and CDR2 FQGNSA. The V gene lost 3 bases and the J gene lost 3 bases, with 3 bases spanning the gap.

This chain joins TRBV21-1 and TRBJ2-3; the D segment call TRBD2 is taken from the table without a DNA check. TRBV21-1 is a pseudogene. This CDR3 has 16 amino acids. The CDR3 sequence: CASSKRFSGGTDTQYF. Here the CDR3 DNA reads TGTGCCAGCAGCAAAAGGTTCTCGGGTGGCACAGATACGCAGTATTTT.

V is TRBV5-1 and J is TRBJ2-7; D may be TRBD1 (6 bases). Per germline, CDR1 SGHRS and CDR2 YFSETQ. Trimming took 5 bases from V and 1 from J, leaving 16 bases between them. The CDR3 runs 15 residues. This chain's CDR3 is CASRTIRDNSYEQYF. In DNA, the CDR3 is TGCGCCAGCAGGACGATCCGGGACAATTCCTACGAGCAGTACTTC.

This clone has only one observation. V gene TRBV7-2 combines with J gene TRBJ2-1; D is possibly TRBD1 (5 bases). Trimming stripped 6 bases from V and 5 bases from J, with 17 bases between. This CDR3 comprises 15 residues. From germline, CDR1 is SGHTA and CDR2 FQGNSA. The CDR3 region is CASSTQATQNNEQFF. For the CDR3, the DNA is TGTGCCAGCAGTACACAGGCCACGCAAAACAATGAGCAGTTCTTC.